This T cell receptor (beta chain) was recovered during a study of radiation and T cells in renal cell carcinoma. Study information: Nephrectomy followed 15 Gy stereotactic body radiation by 4 weeks.

A remark on this clone: Other DNA sequences of this sample code for an identical CDR3.

Time point specified: baseline pretreatment blood. As for treatment: 15 Gy SBRT to primary tumor, nephrectomy 4 weeks later. Profiling relied on immunoSEQ multiplex PCR, and the TCRdb table lists in-frame clones only, not all of them. Of 100,000 or so clones detected, about 86% appear once; the ten largest clones hold 6% to 9%. This TCR derives from a middle-aged man with renal cell carcinoma. The sample was blood, taken from a patient whose treatment included radiotherapy and nephrectomy.

The CDR3 here is CASSPGYNEQFF. CDR3 DNA sequence: TGTGCCAGCTCACCCGGCTACAATGAGCAGTTCTTC. The chain is built from TRBV18 and TRBJ2-1; D not resolved. This CDR3 is 12 amino acids long. Per the germline V gene, CDR1 is KGHSH and CDR2 is LQKENI. V lost 3 bases and J 3 bases, leaving 3 bases between the germline ends.